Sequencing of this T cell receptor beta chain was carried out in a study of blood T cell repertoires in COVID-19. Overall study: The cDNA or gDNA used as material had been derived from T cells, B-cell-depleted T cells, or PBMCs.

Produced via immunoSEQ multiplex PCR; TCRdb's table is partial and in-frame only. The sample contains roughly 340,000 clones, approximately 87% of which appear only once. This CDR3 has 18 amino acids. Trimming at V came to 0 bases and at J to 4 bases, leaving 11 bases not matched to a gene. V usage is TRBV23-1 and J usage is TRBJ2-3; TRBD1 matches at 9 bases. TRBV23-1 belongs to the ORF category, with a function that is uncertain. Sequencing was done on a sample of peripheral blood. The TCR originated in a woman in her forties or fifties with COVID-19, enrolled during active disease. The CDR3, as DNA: TGCGCCAGCAGTCAATCGCCCACAGGGGGCGCGTCGGCAGATACGCAGTATTTT. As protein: CASSQSPTGGASADTQYF.